The present T cell receptor beta chain was sequenced within a study of shared clonotypes between healthy human individuals. V shed 5 bases and J shed 4 bases, with 11 bases lying between them. CDR3 length: 13 amino acids. Germline V lookup: CDR1 MNHNS, CDR2 SASEGT. Sequencing used immunoSEQ multiplex PCR; TCRdb keeps in-frame clones, though not all of them. Of 2.3 million or so clones listed, approximately 93% were seen once; the top ten hold around 0.4%. The TCR originated in a young man in good health. Some clones in this sample may be carry-over from other donors' samples. This chain joins TRBV6-1 and TRBJ1-2; weak D call: TRBD1 (5 bases). Sequencing was done on a sample of naive CD4+ T cells from PBMCs. Subset meaning: CD45RA+ positively selected. Here the CDR3 DNA reads TGTGCCAGCAGTCCCCGGGACCGCTATGGCTACACCTTC. Residues: CASSPRDRYGYTF.